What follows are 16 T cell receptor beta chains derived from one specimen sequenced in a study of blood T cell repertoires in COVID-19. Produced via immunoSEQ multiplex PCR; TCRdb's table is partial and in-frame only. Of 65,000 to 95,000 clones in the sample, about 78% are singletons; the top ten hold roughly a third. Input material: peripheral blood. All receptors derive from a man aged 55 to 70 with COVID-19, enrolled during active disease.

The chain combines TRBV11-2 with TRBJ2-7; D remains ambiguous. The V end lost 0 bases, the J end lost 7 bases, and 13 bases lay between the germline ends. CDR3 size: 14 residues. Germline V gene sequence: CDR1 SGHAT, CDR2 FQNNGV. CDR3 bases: TGTGCCAGCAGCTTAGATCTCGGTATTTATGAGCAGTACTTC. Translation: CASSLDLGIYEQYF.

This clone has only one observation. CDR3: CATSDGYGDTQYF. DNA of the CDR3: TGTGCCACCAGTGATGGGTACGGGGATACGCAGTATTTT. This chain links TRBV24-1 with TRBJ2-3; D not resolved. The CDR3 is 13 residues long. Germline CDR1 KGHDR, CDR2 SFDVKD. V lost 3 bases to trimming and J lost 6 bases, with 9 bases between them.

The CDR3 sequence: CSVNDRAHEQYF. The CDR3, as DNA: TGCAGCGTGAACGACAGGGCCCACGAGCAGTACTTC. J is TRBJ2-7 and V is TRBV29-1; 7 bases fit TRBD1. The CDR3 sequence is 12 residues long. Germline loops: CDR1 SQVTM, CDR2 ANQGSEA. After removal of 6 bases from V and 5 bases from J, the junction contained 7 bases not matched to a gene.

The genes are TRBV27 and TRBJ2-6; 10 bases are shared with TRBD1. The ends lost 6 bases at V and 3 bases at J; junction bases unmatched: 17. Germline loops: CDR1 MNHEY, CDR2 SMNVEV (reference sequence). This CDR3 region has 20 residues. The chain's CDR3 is CASRNQQFDRGLSGANVLTF. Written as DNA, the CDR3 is TGTGCCAGCAGGAATCAACAATTCGACAGGGGGCTAAGTGGGGCCAACGTCCTGACTTTC.

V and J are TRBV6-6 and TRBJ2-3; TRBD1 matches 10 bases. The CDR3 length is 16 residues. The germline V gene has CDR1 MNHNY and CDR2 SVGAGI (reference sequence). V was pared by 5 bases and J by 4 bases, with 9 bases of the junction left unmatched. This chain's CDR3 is CASSPRTGGSADTQYF. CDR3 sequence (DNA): TGTGCCAGCAGTCCGAGGACAGGGGGTAGCGCAGATACGCAGTATTTT.

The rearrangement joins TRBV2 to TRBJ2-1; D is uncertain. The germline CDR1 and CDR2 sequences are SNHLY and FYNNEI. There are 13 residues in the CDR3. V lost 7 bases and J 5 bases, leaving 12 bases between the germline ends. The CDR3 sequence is CASKGVRNNEQFF. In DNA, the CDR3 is TGTGCCAGCAAAGGAGTCAGAAACAATGAGCAGTTCTTC. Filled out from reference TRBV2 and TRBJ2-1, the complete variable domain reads EPEVTQTPSHQVTQMGQEVILRCVPISNHLYFYWYRQILGQKVEFLVSFYNNEISEKSEIFDDQFSVERPDGSNFTLKIRSTKLEDSAMYFCASKGVRNNEQFFGPGTRLTVL.

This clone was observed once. The CDR3 loop is CASSPGAEMSRSYTF. CDR3 nucleotide sequence: TGTGCCAGCTCTCCGGGAGCGGAAATGAGTAGAAGCTACACCTTC. The V gene is TRBV18, the J gene TRBJ1-2; D unresolved. This CDR3 has 15 residues. The V end was cut by 6 bases, the J end by 9 bases, with 23 bases between. Germline V gene data show CDR1 as KGHSH and CDR2 as LQKENI.

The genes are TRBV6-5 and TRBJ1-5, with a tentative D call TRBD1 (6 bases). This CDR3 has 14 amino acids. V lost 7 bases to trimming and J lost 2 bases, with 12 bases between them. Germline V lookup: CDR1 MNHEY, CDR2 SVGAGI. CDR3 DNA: TGTGCCAGCATTCAGGGGTCAGGCAATCAGCCCCAGCATTTT. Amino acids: CASIQGSGNQPQHF.

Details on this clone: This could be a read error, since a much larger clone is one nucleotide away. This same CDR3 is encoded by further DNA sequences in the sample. The CDR3 DNA is TGTGCCAGCAGCTCGGCTAGGGACTCTGAAGCTTTCTTT. Translated, it gives CASSSARDSEAFF. V is TRBV5-6 and J is TRBJ1-1, with TRBD1 as a possible D gene (5 bases). Germline lookup yields CDR1 SGHDT and CDR2 YYEEEE. The CDR3 consists of 13 residues. Trimming pared 3 bases from V and 6 bases from J, leaving 12 bases between.

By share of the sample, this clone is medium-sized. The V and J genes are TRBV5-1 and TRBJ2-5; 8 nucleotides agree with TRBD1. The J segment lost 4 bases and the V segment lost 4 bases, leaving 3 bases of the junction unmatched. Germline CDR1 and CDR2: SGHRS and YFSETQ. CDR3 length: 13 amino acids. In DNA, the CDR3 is TGCGCCAGCAGCCCGGACAGGGCAGAGACCCAGTACTTC. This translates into CASSPDRAETQYF.

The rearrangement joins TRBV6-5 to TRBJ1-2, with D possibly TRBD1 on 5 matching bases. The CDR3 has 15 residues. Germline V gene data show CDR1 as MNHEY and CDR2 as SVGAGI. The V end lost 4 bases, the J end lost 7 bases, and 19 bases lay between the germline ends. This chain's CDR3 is CASSSPRAGILGYTF. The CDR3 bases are TGTGCCAGCAGTTCCCCAAGGGCAGGGATTCTTGGCTACACCTTC.

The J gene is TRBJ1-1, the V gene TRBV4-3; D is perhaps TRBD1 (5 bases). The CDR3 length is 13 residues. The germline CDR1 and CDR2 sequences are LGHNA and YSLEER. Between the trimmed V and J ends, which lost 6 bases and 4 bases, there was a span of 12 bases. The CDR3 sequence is CASSWGFGTEAFF. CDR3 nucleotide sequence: TGCGCCAGCAGTTGGGGCTTTGGCACTGAAGCTTTCTTT.

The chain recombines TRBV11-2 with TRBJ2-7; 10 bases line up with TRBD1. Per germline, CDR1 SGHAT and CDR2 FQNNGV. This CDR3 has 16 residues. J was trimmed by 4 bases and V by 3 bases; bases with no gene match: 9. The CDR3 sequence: CASSLSRDRGGYEQYF. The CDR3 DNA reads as TGTGCCAGCAGCTTGAGCCGGGACAGGGGTGGTTACGAGCAGTACTTC.

CDR3 in amino acids: CASKRVVGTGELFF. The CDR3 DNA sequence: TGTGCCAGCAAACGGGTAGTCGGGACCGGGGAGCTGTTTTTT. This chain links TRBV2 with TRBJ2-2; D is uncertain. The CDR3 contains 14 residues. V lost 7 bases and J lost 5, with 14 bases in between. Per the germline V gene, CDR1 is SNHLY and CDR2 is FYNNEI.

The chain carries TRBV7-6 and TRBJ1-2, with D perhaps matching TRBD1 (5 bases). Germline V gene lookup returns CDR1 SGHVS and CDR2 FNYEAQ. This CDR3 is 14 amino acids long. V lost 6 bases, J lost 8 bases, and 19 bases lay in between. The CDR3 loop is CASRPGLSVGGYTF. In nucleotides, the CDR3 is TGTGCCAGCAGACCGGGACTCTCGGTGGGCGGCTACACCTTC.

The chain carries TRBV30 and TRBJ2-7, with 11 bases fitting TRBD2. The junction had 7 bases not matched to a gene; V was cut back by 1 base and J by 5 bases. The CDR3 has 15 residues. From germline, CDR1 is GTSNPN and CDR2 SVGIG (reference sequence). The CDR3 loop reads CAWSERGLAGDEQYF. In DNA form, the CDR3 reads TGTGCCTGGAGTGAAAGAGGACTAGCGGGCGACGAGCAGTACTTC.